This T cell receptor (beta chain) emerged from a study of coeliac disease. Whole-study context: Coeliac patients had newly diagnosed active disease, refractory type I disease, or gluten-free diet control.

Per the germline V gene, CDR1 is SGHVS and CDR2 is FQNEAQ. J was trimmed by 5 bases and V by 2 bases; bases with no gene match: 8. The CDR3 is made up of 16 amino acids. Findings of the study overall: Most TRB amino acid sequences occurred in only one sample. Unbiased detection of gliadin-specific T cells was judged not feasible with this approach. Active celiac intraepithelial and lamina propria samples had lower TRB and TRG clonality than control samples.

Remarks on this clone: Antigen specificity is unknown.

This table comes from immunoSEQ multiplex PCR, and its TCRdb copy is limited to in-frame clones, with some not included. The sample lists several thousand clones; 68% were seen once. Sequencing was done on a sample of intraepithelial lymphocytes from the gut. The sequence came from a young woman with active celiac disease. The chain is built from TRBV7-8 and TRBJ1-1; 10 bases map to TRBD1. The CDR3 coding sequence is TGTGCCAGCAGCTTAAGACGGACAGGGGGTCGAACTGAAGCTTTCTTT. This codes for CASSLRRTGGRTEAFF.